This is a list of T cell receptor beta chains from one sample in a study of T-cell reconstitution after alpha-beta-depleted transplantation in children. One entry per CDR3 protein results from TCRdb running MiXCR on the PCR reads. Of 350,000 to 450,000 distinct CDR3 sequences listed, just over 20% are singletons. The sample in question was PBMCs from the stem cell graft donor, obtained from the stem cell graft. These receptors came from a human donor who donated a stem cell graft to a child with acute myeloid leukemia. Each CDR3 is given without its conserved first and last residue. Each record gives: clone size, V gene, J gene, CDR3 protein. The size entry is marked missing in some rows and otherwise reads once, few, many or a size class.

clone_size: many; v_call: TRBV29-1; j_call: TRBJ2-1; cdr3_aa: SVDGRAYNEQF
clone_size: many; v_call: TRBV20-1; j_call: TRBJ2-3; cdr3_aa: SALAWHSTDTQY
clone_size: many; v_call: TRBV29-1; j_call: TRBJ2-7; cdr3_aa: SVGQSVLGYEQY
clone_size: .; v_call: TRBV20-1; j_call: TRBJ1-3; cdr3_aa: SAPSGNTIY
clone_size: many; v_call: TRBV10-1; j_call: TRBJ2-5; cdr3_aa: ASSDLAGGSRETQY
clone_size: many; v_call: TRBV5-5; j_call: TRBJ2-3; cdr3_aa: ASSPQARDTQY
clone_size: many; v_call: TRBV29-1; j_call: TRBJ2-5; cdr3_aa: SVDRSGSQETQY
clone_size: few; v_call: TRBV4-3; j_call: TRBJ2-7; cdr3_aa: ASSQDLKGYYYEQY
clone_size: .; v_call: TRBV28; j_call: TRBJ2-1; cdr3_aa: ASSLSMRERDNEQF
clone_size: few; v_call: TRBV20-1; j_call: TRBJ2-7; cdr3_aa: SARDMQGPAYEQY
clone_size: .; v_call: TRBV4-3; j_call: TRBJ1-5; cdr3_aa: ASSQDARTSNQPQH
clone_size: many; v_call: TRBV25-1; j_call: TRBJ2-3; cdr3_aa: ASSVTRGTDTQY
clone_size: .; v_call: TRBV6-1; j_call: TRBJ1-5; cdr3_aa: ASSGQGGSNQPQH
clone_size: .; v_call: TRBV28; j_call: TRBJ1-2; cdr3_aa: ASRQGALGYT
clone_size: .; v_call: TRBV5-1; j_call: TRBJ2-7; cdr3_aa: ASKTLAGEYYEQY
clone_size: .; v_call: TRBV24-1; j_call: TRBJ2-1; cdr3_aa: ATSDWGGGGNEQF
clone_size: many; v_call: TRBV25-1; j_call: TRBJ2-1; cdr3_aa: ASSDVGGIYNEQF
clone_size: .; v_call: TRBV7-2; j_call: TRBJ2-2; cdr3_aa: ASSLASGSGTGELF
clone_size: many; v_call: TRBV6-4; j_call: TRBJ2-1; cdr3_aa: ASSETFRVPFNEQF
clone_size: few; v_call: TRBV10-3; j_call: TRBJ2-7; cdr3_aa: AISKTSGRRYEQY
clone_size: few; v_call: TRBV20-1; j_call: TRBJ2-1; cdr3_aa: SARGTGDNEQF
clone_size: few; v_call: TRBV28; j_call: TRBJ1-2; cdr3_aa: ASSPPDGQQHGYT
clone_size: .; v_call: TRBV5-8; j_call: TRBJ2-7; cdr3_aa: ASSLSGQGKGYEQY
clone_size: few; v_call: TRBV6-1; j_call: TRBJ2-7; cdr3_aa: ASTRPGAGYEQY
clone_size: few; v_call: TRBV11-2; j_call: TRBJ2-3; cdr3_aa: ASSAGRQPSTDTQY
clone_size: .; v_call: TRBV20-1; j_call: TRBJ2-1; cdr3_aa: SARAVGDRRKF
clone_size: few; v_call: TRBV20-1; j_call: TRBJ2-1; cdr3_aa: TAGYNEQF
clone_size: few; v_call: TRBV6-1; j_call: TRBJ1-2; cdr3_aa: ASTTSGSHGYT
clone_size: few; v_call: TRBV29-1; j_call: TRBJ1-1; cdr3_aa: SGGERGSVTEAF
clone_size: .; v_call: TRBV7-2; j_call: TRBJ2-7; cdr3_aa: ASSSQGGSGKHEQY
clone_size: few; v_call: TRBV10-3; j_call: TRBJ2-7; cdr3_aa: AISESAAYEQY
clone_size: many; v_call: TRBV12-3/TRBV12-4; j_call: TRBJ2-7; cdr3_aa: ASSSREGLYEQY
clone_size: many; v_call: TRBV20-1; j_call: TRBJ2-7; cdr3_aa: SVASLTRKDLYEQY
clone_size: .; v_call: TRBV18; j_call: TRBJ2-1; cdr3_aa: ASSPPTSGRGEQF
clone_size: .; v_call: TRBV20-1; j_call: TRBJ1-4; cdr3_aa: SARGDRGTTNEKLF
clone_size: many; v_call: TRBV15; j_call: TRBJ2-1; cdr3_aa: ATSRESGPSNEQF
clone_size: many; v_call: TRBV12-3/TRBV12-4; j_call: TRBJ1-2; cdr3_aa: ASSPGPYGYT
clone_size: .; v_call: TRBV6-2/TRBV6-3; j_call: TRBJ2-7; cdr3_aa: ASSLVVAYEQY
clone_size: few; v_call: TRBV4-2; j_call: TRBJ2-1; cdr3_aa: ASSQDKLASNEQF
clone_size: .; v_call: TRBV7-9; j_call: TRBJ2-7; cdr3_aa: ASSLPTLTSYEQY
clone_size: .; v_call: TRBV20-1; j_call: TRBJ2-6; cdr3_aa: SARDMTGERSGANVLT
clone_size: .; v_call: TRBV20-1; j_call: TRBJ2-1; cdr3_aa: SATLAEANEQF
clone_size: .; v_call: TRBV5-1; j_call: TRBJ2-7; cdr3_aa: ASSFGQVHSYEQY
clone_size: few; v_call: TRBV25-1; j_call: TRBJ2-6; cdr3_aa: ASSDPRAPGANVLT
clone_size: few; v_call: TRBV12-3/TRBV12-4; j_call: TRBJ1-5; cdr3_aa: ASRKHPGDSNQPQH
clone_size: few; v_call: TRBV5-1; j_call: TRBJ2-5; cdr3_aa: ASSTGPSDETQY
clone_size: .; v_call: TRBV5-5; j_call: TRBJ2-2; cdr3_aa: ASSFATSGAGELF
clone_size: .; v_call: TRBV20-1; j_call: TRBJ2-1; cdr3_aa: SARDLAIPRSRYNEQF